These 20 T cell receptor beta chains originate from one sample sequenced in a study of blood T cell repertoires in COVID-19. TCRdb keeps only in-frame clones here, not all; method: immunoSEQ multiplex PCR. In the table there are 55,000 to 90,000 clones, around 85% of which are singletons. Sequences were obtained from peripheral blood. These receptors all stem from a woman older than 75 with active or convalescent COVID-19.

CDR3 residues: CASRSDRPEWYF. CDR3 DNA sequence: TGTGCCAGCAGATCGGACAGGCCAGAGTGGTACTTC. The chain employs TRBV27 and TRBJ2-7; 7 positions match TRBD1. After removal of 6 bases from V and 12 bases from J, the junction contained 11 bases not matched to a gene. Per the germline V gene, CDR1 is MNHEY and CDR2 is SMNVEV (reference sequence). The CDR3 extends over 12 amino acids.

The CDR3 coding sequence is TGTGCCAGTCCAGGACAGGGGGTTCAGCCCCAGCATTTT. Encoded protein: CASPGQGVQPQHF. The genes are TRBV19 and TRBJ1-5; 10 bases line up with TRBD1. Losses at the gene ends were 8 bases for V and 6 bases for J; bases not matched to a gene: 4. This CDR3 has 13 amino acids. Germline CDR1 LNHDA, CDR2 SQIVND (reference sequence).

V is TRBV9 and J is TRBJ1-1; D is ambiguous. V was trimmed by 3 bases and J by 4 bases, leaving 13 bases between them. Germline V lookup: CDR1 SGDLS, CDR2 YYNGEE. The CDR3 has 14 amino acids. CDR3 in amino acids: CASSAGSEGTEAFF. CDR3 coding DNA: TGTGCCAGCAGCGCGGGGTCCGAGGGCACTGAAGCTTTCTTT.

The CDR3 sequence is CASSLAGATDGYTF. For the CDR3, the DNA is TGTGCCAGCAGCTTAGCGGGGGCGACAGATGGCTACACCTTC. V usage is TRBV7-9 and J usage is TRBJ1-2; weak D call: TRBD1 (6 bases). The germline V gene encodes CDR1 SEHNR and CDR2 FQNEAQ (reference sequence). This CDR3 comprises 14 residues. V lost 0 bases and J lost 6, with 11 bases in between.

This chain connects TRBV2 to TRBJ1-6; weak D call: TRBD1 (6 bases). Trimming pared 7 bases from V and 0 bases from J, leaving 13 bases between. The germline V gene encodes CDR1 SNHLY and CDR2 FYNNEI. The CDR3 runs 16 residues. The CDR3 bases are TGTGCCAGCACCGACAGGTTGAGCTCCTATAATTCACCCCTCCACTTT. It specifies CASTDRLSSYNSPLHF.

This clone was seen more than once but under ten times. This sequence joins TRBV7-8 and TRBJ2-2; no clear D. The ends were cut back, 7 bases at V and 5 bases at J, with 14 bases in the middle. The germline V gene encodes CDR1 SGHVS and CDR2 FQNEAQ. The CDR3 totals 14 residues. This chain's CDR3 is CASKPLGETGELFF. The CDR3, as DNA: TGTGCCAGCAAACCACTCGGTGAGACCGGGGAGCTGTTTTTT.

The rearrangement uses TRBV7-2 and TRBJ2-5; D gene uncertain. Trimming cost V 7 bases and J 1 base, with 16 bases left between them. The CDR3 totals 15 residues. CDR1 SGHTA and CDR2 FQGNSA come from the germline V gene. CDR3 in amino acids: CASTVEVSSQETQYF. The CDR3 coding sequence is TGTGCCAGCACCGTAGAAGTATCGTCCCAAGAGACCCAGTACTTC.

V is TRBV6-1 and J is TRBJ1-4; D may be TRBD1 (6 bases). V lost 3 bases, J lost 7 bases, and 9 bases lay in between. From germline, CDR1 is MNHNS and CDR2 SASEGT. The CDR3 is 13 residues long. The CDR3 region is CASSDGQFEKLFF. The CDR3 nucleotides read TGTGCCAGCAGTGACGGACAGTTTGAAAAACTGTTTTTT.

V is TRBV5-1 and J is TRBJ1-1; D perhaps matches TRBD1 (5 bases). CDR1 and CDR2 from the germline V gene are SGHRS and YFSETQ. Deletions cut 4 bases from V and 1 base from J, with 11 bases between. CDR3 size: 14 residues. The DNA for the CDR3 is TGCGCCAGCAGCCTAAGACAGTCGAACACTGAAGCTTTCTTT. Translating it yields CASSLRQSNTEAFF.

The chain couples TRBV6-5 to TRBJ2-2; the D is unclear. The germline V gene encodes CDR1 MNHEY and CDR2 SVGAGI. CDR3 length: 13 residues. V lost 8 bases to trimming and J lost 1 base, with 8 bases between them. The CDR3 DNA follows: TGTGCCAGCGCACCAGGGAACACCGGGGAGCTGTTTTTT. Encoded protein: CASAPGNTGELFF.

The rearrangement uses TRBV5-4 and TRBJ2-3; D gene ambiguous. CDR3 length equals 12 residues. Germline V gene sequence: CDR1 SGHNT, CDR2 YYREEE (reference sequence). V shed 4 bases and J shed 8 bases, with 11 bases lying between them. The CDR3 sequence: CASSTEARTQYF. CDR3 in DNA: TGTGCCAGCAGCACCGAAGCTCGTACGCAGTATTTT.

The chain employs TRBV4-1 and TRBJ1-3; a possible D gene is TRBD1 (5 bases). The CDR3 runs to 17 residues. Germline V gene sequence: CDR1 MGHRA, CDR2 YSYEKL. Trimming removed 4 bases from V and 2 bases from J, with 18 bases in between. DNA of the CDR3: TGCGCCAGCAGCCGGGCCAGGGATTTGAACACTGGAAACACCATATATTTT. It is translated as CASSRARDLNTGNTIYF.

This clone was detected only once. The genes are TRBV4-2 and TRBJ1-1, with unresolved D. Trimming stripped 0 bases from V and 8 bases from J, with 13 bases between. Germline-derived CDR1 and CDR2 are LGHNA and YNFKEQ. CDR3 length equals 14 residues. CDR3 DNA: TGTGCCAGCAGCCAAGATTCAGGAGAGGGAGAAGCTTTCTTT. It specifies CASSQDSGEGEAFF.

The rearrangement joins TRBV18 to TRBJ2-7; D perhaps matches TRBD2 (5 bases). The CDR3 runs 15 residues. The V and J ends lost 4 bases and 0 bases respectively, with 13 bases between them. Germline CDR1 KGHSH, CDR2 LQKENI. This CDR3 is CASSLSGGSSYEQYF. CDR3 in DNA: TGTGCCAGCTCACTCTCGGGTGGGAGCTCCTACGAGCAGTACTTC.

This clone was seen a few times. This chain uses TRBV19 with TRBJ1-5; the D gene is possibly TRBD1 (5 bases). Looked up from germline, CDR1 is LNHDA and CDR2 is SQIVND (reference sequence). The CDR3 extends over 13 amino acids. The ends were cut back, 5 bases at V and 10 bases at J, with 15 bases in the middle. The CDR3 DNA sequence: TGTGCCAGTAGTGGACACGGAGGGAATCCCCAGCATTTT. Translation gives CASSGHGGNPQHF.

The V call is TRBV6-5, the J call TRBJ1-1; D call uncertain. CDR3 length equals 13 residues. The germline CDR1 and CDR2 sequences are MNHEY and SVGAGI. V shed 6 bases and J shed 0 bases, with 8 bases lying between them. The CDR3, as DNA: TGTGCCAGCAGAAATACAGTGAACACTGAAGCTTTCTTT. Translated: CASRNTVNTEAFF.

The V and J genes are TRBV29-1 and TRBJ1-1; 7 bases map to TRBD1. Germline values: CDR1 SQVTM, CDR2 ANQGSEA. The V and J ends lost 7 bases and 1 base, in that order; junction bases with no gene match: 12. The CDR3 length is 15 residues. The CDR3, as DNA: TGCAGCGCGGATAGGACAGGATGGAGGAACACTGAAGCTTTCTTT. It yields the protein CSADRTGWRNTEAFF.

J is TRBJ2-2 and V is TRBV15; 7 bases are a match to TRBD2. The junction had 7 bases not matched to a gene; V was cut back by 5 bases and J by 7 bases. Germline V CDR1 and CDR2: LNHNV, YYDKDF (reference sequence). There are 14 residues in the CDR3. The CDR3 nucleotides read TGTGCCACCAGCCCAGCAGAGCGGGGCGGGGAGCTGTTTTTT. Its translation: CATSPAERGGELFF.

V and J are TRBV27 and TRBJ1-2; D possibly corresponds to TRBD1 (5 bases). The CDR3 is 17 amino acids. V was trimmed by 3 bases and J by 4 bases, leaving 21 bases between them. Germline V gene lookup returns CDR1 MNHEY and CDR2 SMNVEV (reference sequence). In DNA, the CDR3 is TGTGCCAGCAGTTTTACGCTGGACGGGGGTCTAGTCTATGGCTACACCTTC. It translates to CASSFTLDGGLVYGYTF.

The rearrangement uses TRBV7-2 and TRBJ2-6; 7 bases map to TRBD1. This CDR3 has 15 residues. Germline trimming cut 6 bases from V and 4 bases from J; bases unmatched to any gene: 6. Germline loops: CDR1 SGHTA, CDR2 FQGNSA. The CDR3 sequence is CASSLGQSGANVLTF. CDR3 DNA sequence: TGTGCCAGCAGTTTGGGACAGTCCGGGGCCAACGTCCTGACTTTC.